The 22 T cell receptor beta chains below all came from one sample that was sequenced in a study of molecular identifiers for immune sequencing clone quantification. TCRdb re-analysed the PCR reads in MiXCR, keeping a single row per CDR3 protein. This sample has some 40,000 distinct CDR3 sequences; less than 20% occur once, and the top ten carry less than 8.5%. The material sequenced was naive CD8+ T cells from blood, with Jurkat cell RNA spiked in. Subset here: FACS-sorted CD8+CD4-CCR7+CD45RA+ naive T cells. Receptors were obtained from a human donor in good health. Some libraries in this study had Jurkat cell RNA spiked in.

This chain joins TRBV6-2 or TRBV6-3 and TRBJ1-1, with TRBD1 as a possible D gene (5 bases). Trimming removed 0 bases from V and 12 bases from J, with 14 bases in between. The CDR3 loop spans 13 amino acids. Germline lookup yields CDR1 MNHEY and CDR2 SVGEGT. DNA of the CDR3: TGTGCCAGCAGTTACTCGGGTAGGGACGGGACTTTCTTT. This gives the protein CASSYSGRDGTFF.

Points on this clonotype: At one end the junction does not follow the germline gene, possibly because of a read error. This chain uses TRBV27 with TRBJ2-1, with 9 bases matching TRBD2. The germline CDR1 and CDR2 sequences are MNHEY and SMNVEV (reference sequence). The CDR3 spans 16 residues. DNA for the CDR3: TGTGTCAGCGTCCCCCTACGGGCGGGAGGGCGCAATGAGCAGTTCTTC. It codes for CVSVPLRAGGRNEQFF.

V usage is TRBV4-3 and J usage is TRBJ2-1; D might be TRBD1 (5 bases). From germline, CDR1 is LGHNA and CDR2 YSLEER. The CDR3 covers 15 residues. V lost 1 base and J lost 2, with 9 bases in between. CDR3 residues: CASSQGQGTYNEQFF. CDR3 sequence (DNA): TGCGCCAGCAGCCAAGGGCAGGGCACCTACAATGAGCAGTTCTTC.

This clonotype was counted once. Since a much larger clone is just one base distant, this may be a read error. The DNA for the CDR3 is TGTGCCAGCAAGGCCAGGGGCGACAACATTGAAGCTTTCTTT. Its protein is CASKARGDNIEAFF. The genes are TRBV25-1 and TRBJ1-1; D might be TRBD1 (6 bases). The length of the CDR3 is 14 residues. Looked up from germline, CDR1 is MGHDK and CDR2 is SYGVNS. The complete variable domain, with remaining parts taken from reference TRBV25-1 and TRBJ1-1, reads EADIYQTPRYLVIGTGKKITLECSQTMGHDKMYWYQQDPGMELHLIHYSYGVNSTEKGDLSSESTVSRIRTEHFPLTLESARPSHTSQYLCASKARGDNIEAFFGQGTRLTVV.

Comments on this clonotype: A much larger clonotype is one base distant, so this may be a read error. The rearrangement links TRBV13 to TRBJ2-7, with 8 positions matching TRBD2. V was clipped by 1 base and J by 5 bases; unmatched bases: 10. The CDR3 runs 16 residues. Germline loops: CDR1 PRHDT, CDR2 FYEKMQ (reference sequence). The CDR3: CASSLVGTSYPNEQYF. DNA for the CDR3: TGTGCCAGCAGCTTAGTCGGGACTAGTTATCCAAACGAGCAGTACTTC.

This clonotype was seen ten or more times. The V and J genes are TRBV21-1 and TRBJ2-1; TRBD2 reflects the table's D call only, with no check against the DNA. TRBV21-1 is labeled a pseudogene. The CDR3 length is 15 residues. The CDR3 DNA follows: TGTGCCCCGCCTCCCGGGGGACTAGCAAACAATGAGCAGTTCTTC. Translated: CAPPPGGLANNEQFF.

For this clonotype: This sequence may be a read error, since a much larger clone differs from it by one base. This CDR3 is missing its conserved last phenylalanine or tryptophan, likely due to a read error. The gene calls are TRBV25-1 and TRBJ1-5, with TRBD1 matching over 9 bases. V dropped 4 bases and J dropped 4; count of bases not matched to a gene: 5. The germline CDR1 and CDR2 sequences are MGHDK and SYGVNS. This CDR3 has 15 residues. The CDR3 sequence is CASSGDRGWNQPQHL. The DNA of the CDR3 is TGTGCCAGCAGTGGAGACAGGGGGTGGAATCAGCCCCAGCATCTT.

This clonotype was seen repeatedly, ten times or more. The CDR3 here is CASSLDHGTYEQYF. CDR3 coding DNA: TGCGCCAGCAGCTTGGATCACGGCACCTACGAGCAGTACTTC. V usage is TRBV5-1 and J usage is TRBJ2-7; D call uncertain. This CDR3 is built from 14 residues. The germline gives CDR1 SGHRS, CDR2 YFSETQ. Trimming took 0 bases from V and 2 from J, leaving 9 bases between them.

This clonotype was counted ten times or more. The V and J genes are TRBV4-1 and TRBJ2-2, with 9 bases matching TRBD1. V trimming: 2 bases; J trimming: 5 bases; junction bases outside the gene matches: 6. The germline gives CDR1 MGHRA, CDR2 YSYEKL. This CDR3 is 16 amino acids long. The CDR3 here is CASSQRTGVLTGELFF. Written as DNA, the CDR3 is TGCGCCAGCAGCCAACGGACAGGGGTCCTAACCGGGGAGCTGTTTTTT.

The rearrangement links TRBV7-6 to TRBJ2-7, with D unclear. Germline V gives CDR1 SGHVS, CDR2 FNYEAQ. The CDR3 totals 13 residues. V dropped 5 bases and J dropped 0 bases, with 8 bases sitting between them. The CDR3 is CASSPSSSYEQYF. Written as DNA, the CDR3 is TGTGCCAGCAGCCCTTCTAGCTCCTACGAGCAGTACTTC.

This clonotype was picked up many times. The V and J genes are TRBV7-2 and TRBJ1-2, with D hard to call. The CDR3 consists of 13 residues. From germline, CDR1 is SGHTA and CDR2 FQGNSA. Trimming took off 8 bases at V and 3 bases at J, with 13 bases between the two ends. The DNA of the CDR3 is TGTGCCAGCGAGGGTGGGAAACACTATGGCTACACCTTC. Translating it yields CASEGGKHYGYTF. The whole variable domain, remainder taken from reference TRBV7-2 and TRBJ1-2, is GAGVSQSPSNKVTEKGKDVELRCDPISGHTALYWYRQSLGQGLEFLIYFQGNSAPDKSGLPSDRFSAERTGGSVSTLTIQRTQQEDSAVYLCASEGGKHYGYTFGSGTRLTVV.

This clonotype is categorized as medium-sized. The chain employs TRBV29-1 and TRBJ2-2, with D perhaps TRBD2 (6 bases). The CDR3 is 13 amino acids. With 6 bases removed from V and 4 bases from J, the gap between germline ends came to 12 bases. CDR1 is SQVTM and CDR2 is ANQGSEA in the germline V gene. Here the CDR3 reads CSVPGLTTGELFF. For the CDR3, the DNA is TGCAGCGTCCCGGGACTGACCACCGGGGAGCTGTTTTTT.

In this sample, this clonotype turned up many times. V is TRBV4-1 and J is TRBJ1-6; tentative D call: TRBD1 (5 bases). V was cut by 5 bases and J by 10 bases, with 18 bases left in between. CDR3 size: 15 residues. Germline lookup yields CDR1 MGHRA and CDR2 YSYEKL. The CDR3 DNA sequence: TGCGCCAGCAGCTACCGGGACGGCAATCTCTCACCCCTCCACTTT. Its protein product is CASSYRDGNLSPLHF.

This clonotype was counted many times. The gene calls are TRBV6-2 or TRBV6-3 and TRBJ1-5; no clear D. The length of the CDR3 is 14 residues. CDR1 is MNHEY, CDR2 SVGEGT, per germline. V lost 3 bases and J 1 base, leaving 7 bases between the germline ends. CDR3 DNA sequence: TGTGCCAGCAGTTATTGGGTCAGCAATCAGCCCCAGCATTTT. The encoded protein is CASSYWVSNQPQHF.

As to this clonotype: The conserved final phenylalanine or tryptophan is absent from the CDR3, which likely points to a read error. The limits of the CDR3 on the DNA are not certain, so only TCRdb's listed CDR3 is given. V and J are TRBV29-1 and TRBJ2-1. A total of 13 residues make up the CDR3, ends included. CDR1 is SQVTM and CDR2 is ANQGSEA in the germline V gene. CDR3 region: CSVATHNYNEQLY.

In its sample, this clonotype was seen many times. The chain links TRBV4-2 to TRBJ2-7; D may be TRBD1 or TRBD2 (5 bases each). This CDR3 comprises 15 residues. With 0 bases removed from V and 5 bases from J, the gap between germline ends came to 14 bases. Germline assignment: CDR1 LGHNA and CDR2 YNFKEQ. The CDR3 bases are TGTGCCAGCAGCCAAGACGCGGAGGCAGGGAACGAGCAGTACTTC. Amino acids: CASSQDAEAGNEQYF.

This clonotype was found many times. V is TRBV28 and J is TRBJ1-1, with no clear D. The V end was cut by 7 bases, the J end by 5 bases, with 20 bases between. CDR3 size: 15 residues. The germline gives CDR1 MDHEN, CDR2 SYDVKM. CDR3 in DNA: TGTGCCAGCATCCTTCGCTTGGTAGGGCATACTGAAGCTTTCTTT. Protein sequence: CASILRLVGHTEAFF. The full variable domain, completed using reference TRBV28 and TRBJ1-1, is DVKVTQSSRYLVKRTGEKVFLECVQDMDHENMFWYRQDPGLGLRLIYFSYDVKMKEKGDIPEGYSVSREKKERFSLILESASTNQTSMYLCASILRLVGHTEAFFGQGTRLTVV.

This clonotype was observed once. The CDR3 sequence: CASRGPGLRYNEQFF. CDR3 DNA: TGTGCCAGCAGAGGGCCGGGACTAAGGTACAATGAGCAGTTCTTC. The chain combines TRBV3-1 with TRBJ2-1, with 7 bases lining up with TRBD2. Germline CDR1 reads LGHDT; CDR2 reads YNNKEL (reference sequence). CDR3 length: 15 residues. V gave up 6 bases and J gave up 4 bases; unmatched junction bases: 9.

The chain uses TRBV6-5 and TRBJ2-1; TRBD2 matches at 13 bases. The junction had 9 bases not matched to a gene; V was cut back by 6 bases and J by 4 bases. This CDR3 is 17 amino acids long. Germline CDR1 is MNHEY and CDR2 is SVGAGI. The CDR3 spells CASRLAGGPPEYNEQFF. CDR3 DNA sequence: TGTGCCAGCAGACTAGCGGGAGGGCCCCCCGAATACAATGAGCAGTTCTTC.

This clonotype appeared a single time. This sequence may be a read error, since a much larger clone differs from it by one base. This rearrangement joins TRBV5-6 to TRBJ2-1; a possible D gene is TRBD1 (5 bases). The CDR3 is 15 residues long. CDR1 is SGHDT, CDR2 YYEEEE, per germline. The CDR3 loop is CASSFSGFSYNEQLF. The CDR3 region has the DNA TGTGCCAGCAGCTTTTCAGGGTTCTCCTACAATGAGCAGCTCTTC.

To note about this clonotype: A much larger clone differs from this one at a single base, so this may be a read error. The chain has TRBV5-1 and TRBJ2-7; no firm D call. The germline V gene encodes CDR1 SGHRS and CDR2 YFSETQ. V was pared by 7 bases and J by 2 bases, with 10 bases between. The CDR3 consists of 12 residues. The CDR3 bases are TGCGCCAGCGGTTCTGGAGCCTACGAGCAGTACTTC. Translating it yields CASGSGAYEQYF.

This clonotype has more than one count but fewer than ten. This chain connects TRBV6-1 to TRBJ2-2, with 8 bases lining up with TRBD2. The J segment lost 0 bases and the V segment lost 1 base, leaving 4 bases of the junction unmatched. Germline CDR1 is MNHNS and CDR2 is SASEGT. This CDR3 contains 17 residues. CDR3 sequence (DNA): TGTGCCAGCAGTGAAGGGAAAGCGGGAGCGAACACCGGGGAGCTGTTTTTT. This codes for CASSEGKAGANTGELFF.